Given below is one TCR beta chain in context. The antigen is undetermined. The data originate from a study of OX40 agonist ivuxolimab in advanced cancers. On the study more broadly: Every 2 weeks, ivuxolimab was infused into the patients intravenously at between 0.01 and 10 mg/kg. Partial responses were recorded for three patients, including one with hepatocellular carcinoma and two with cutaneous melanoma. Study results and limitations: On average, a greater number of expanded clones characterised CD8+ T cells relative to CD4+.

Method: immunoSEQ multiplex PCR; TCRdb's copy keeps in-frame clones and lacks some. The data contain 72,000 or so clones, 87% of them singletons. The source material was CD4+ or CD8+ T cells sorted from blood, sampled in a trial of the OX40 agonist ivuxolimab. The origin of this receptor is an adult with an advanced solid tumor such as melanoma, head and neck, liver or kidney cancer.

CDR3 nucleotide sequence: TGTGCCAGCTCACCCAACAGGGGGGACACCGGGGAGCTGTTTTTT. Protein sequence: CASSPNRGDTGELFF. This chain connects TRBV18 to TRBJ2-2; TRBD1 agrees at 8 bases. Trimming at V came to 3 bases and at J to 3 bases, leaving 3 bases not matched to a gene. Germline CDR1 KGHSH, CDR2 LQKENI. This CDR3 region has 15 residues.